These T cell receptor beta chains were read from a single sample in a study of blood T cell repertoires in COVID-19. Here immunoSEQ multiplex PCR was the method, and the copy in TCRdb shows in-frame clones only, minus some. The sample holds about 160,000 clones, about four fifths seen once. Input material: peripheral blood. These receptor sequences come from a woman between 55 and 75 years old with COVID-19, enrolled during active disease. CDR3s include the opening cysteine and the closing phenylalanine or tryptophan. D genes are given only for firm matches. For some rows the clone size is stated as once, few or many, or as a class when expanded; others skip it.

>TRBJ1-5|TRBD1|NA|TRBV2
CASTGTDPYSNQPQHF
TGTGCCAGCACGGGGACAGACCCTTATAGCAATCAGCCCCAGCATTTT
>TRBJ2-2|NA|NA|TRBV10-3
CAISSGTGELFF
TGTGCCATCAGTTCAGGGACCGGGGAGCTGTTTTTT
>TRBJ1-1|NA|NA|TRBV27
CASSSQGAKKAFF
TGTGCCAGCAGTTCCCAAGGGGCCAAGAAAGCTTTCTTT
>TRBJ1-5|TRBD1|NA|TRBV3-1/TRBV3-2
CASSGDRGGQPQHF
TGTGCCAGCAGCGGGGACAGGGGTGGTCAGCCCCAGCATTTT
>TRBJ1-6|NA|NA|TRBV7-8
CASSLGQKNSPLHF
TGTGCCAGCAGCTTAGGACAGAAAAATTCACCCCTCCACTTT
>TRBJ2-7|NA|once|TRBV11-2
CASSLGRLSSYEQYF
TGTGCCAGCAGCTTAGGGCGGTTGAGCTCCTACGAGCAGTACTTC
>TRBJ1-1|NA|NA|TRBV15
CATSRETQVAEAFF
TGTGCCACCAGCAGGGAAACACAGGTAGCCGAAGCTTTCTTT
>TRBJ2-5|NA|once|TRBV14
CASRVTGLGETQYF
TGTGCCAGCAGAGTCACAGGGTTAGGGGAGACCCAGTACTTC
>TRBJ2-3|TRBD1|few|TRBV6-5
CASSQGARTDTQYF
TGTGCCAGCAGCCAGGGGGCGAGAACAGATACGCAGTATTTT
>TRBJ2-1|TRBD2|NA|TRBV4-3
CASSQVVLAGYNEQFF
TGCGCCAGCAGCCAAGTGGTACTAGCGGGATACAATGAGCAGTTCTTC